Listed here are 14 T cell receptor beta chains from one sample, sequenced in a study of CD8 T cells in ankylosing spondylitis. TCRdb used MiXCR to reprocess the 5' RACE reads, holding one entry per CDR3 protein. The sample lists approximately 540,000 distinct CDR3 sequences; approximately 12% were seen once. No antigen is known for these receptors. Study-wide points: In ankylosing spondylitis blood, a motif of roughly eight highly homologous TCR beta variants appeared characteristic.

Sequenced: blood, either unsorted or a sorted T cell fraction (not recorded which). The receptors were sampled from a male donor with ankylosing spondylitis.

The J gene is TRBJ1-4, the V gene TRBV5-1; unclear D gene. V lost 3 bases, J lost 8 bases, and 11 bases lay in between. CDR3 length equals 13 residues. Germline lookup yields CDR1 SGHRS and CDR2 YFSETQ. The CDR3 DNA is TGCGCCAGCAGCTCCGGGTCGGGGGAAAAACTGTTTTTT. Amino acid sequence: CASSSGSGEKLFF.

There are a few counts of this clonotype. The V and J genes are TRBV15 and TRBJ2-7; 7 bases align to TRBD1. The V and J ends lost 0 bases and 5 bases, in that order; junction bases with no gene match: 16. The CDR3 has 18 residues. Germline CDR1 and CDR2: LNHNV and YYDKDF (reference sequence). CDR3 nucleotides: TGTGCCACCAGCAGAGATTATCCCCTACAGGGGCCGGTTGACGAGCAGTACTTC. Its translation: CATSRDYPLQGPVDEQYF.

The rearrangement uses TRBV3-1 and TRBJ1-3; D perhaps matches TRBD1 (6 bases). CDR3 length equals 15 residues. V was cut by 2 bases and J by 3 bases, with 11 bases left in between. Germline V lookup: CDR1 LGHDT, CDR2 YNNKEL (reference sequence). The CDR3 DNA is TGTGCCAGCAGCCAAATACGGACAGATGGAAACACCATATATTTT. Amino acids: CASSQIRTDGNTIYF.

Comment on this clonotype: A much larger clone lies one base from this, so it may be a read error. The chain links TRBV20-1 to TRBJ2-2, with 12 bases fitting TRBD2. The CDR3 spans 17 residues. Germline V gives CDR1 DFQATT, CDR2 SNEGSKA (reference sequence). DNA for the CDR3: TGCTGTGCTAGAGACTTGACTAGCGGGGGGAACACCGGGGAGCTGTTTTTT. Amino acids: CCARDLTSGGNTGELFF.

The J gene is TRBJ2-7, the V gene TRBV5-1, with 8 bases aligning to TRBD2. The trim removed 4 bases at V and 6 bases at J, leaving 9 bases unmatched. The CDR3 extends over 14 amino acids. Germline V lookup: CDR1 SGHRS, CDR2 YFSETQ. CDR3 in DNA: TGCGCCAGCAGCCCCGCCGGGACTAGGAGCGAGCAGTACGTC. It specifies CASSPAGTRSEQYV.

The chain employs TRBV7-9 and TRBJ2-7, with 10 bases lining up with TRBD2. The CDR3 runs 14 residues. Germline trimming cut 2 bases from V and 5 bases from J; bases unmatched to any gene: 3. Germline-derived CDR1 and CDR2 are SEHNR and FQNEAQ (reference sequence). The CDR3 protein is CASSLSSGRDEQYV. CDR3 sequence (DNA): TGTGCCAGCAGCTTATCTAGCGGGAGAGACGAGCAGTACGTC.

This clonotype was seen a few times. The CDR3 loop reads CSARGGDSSYNEQFF. The CDR3 DNA reads TGCAGTGCTAGAGGCGGGGACAGCTCCTACAATGAGCAGTTCTTC. The rearrangement joins TRBV20-1 to TRBJ2-1; the D gene is possibly TRBD1 (7 bases). The CDR3 extends over 15 amino acids. Looked up from germline, CDR1 is DFQATT and CDR2 is SNEGSKA (reference sequence). The ends were cut back, 1 base at V and 0 bases at J, with 10 bases in the middle.

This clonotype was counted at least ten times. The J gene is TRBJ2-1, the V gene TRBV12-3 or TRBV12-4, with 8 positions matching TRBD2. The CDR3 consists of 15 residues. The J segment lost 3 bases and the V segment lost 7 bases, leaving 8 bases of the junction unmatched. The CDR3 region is CASTQRGLFYNEQFF. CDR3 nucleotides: TGTGCCAGCACCCAGCGGGGGTTGTTCTACAATGAGCAGTTCTTC.

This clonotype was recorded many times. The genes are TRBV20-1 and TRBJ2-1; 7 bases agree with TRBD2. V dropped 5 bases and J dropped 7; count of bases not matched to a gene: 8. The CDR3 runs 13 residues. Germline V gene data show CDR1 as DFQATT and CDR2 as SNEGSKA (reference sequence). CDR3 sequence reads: CSAPTPGGNEQFF. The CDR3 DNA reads TGCAGTGCTCCCACTCCGGGGGGAAATGAGCAGTTCTTC.

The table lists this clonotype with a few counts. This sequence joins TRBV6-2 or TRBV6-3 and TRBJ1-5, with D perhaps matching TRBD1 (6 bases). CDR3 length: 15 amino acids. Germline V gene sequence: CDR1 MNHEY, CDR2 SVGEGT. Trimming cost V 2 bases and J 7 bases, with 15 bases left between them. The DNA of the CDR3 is TGTGCCAGCAGTTACGCAGGGGAAGTCTTACAGCCCCAGCATTTT. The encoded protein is CASSYAGEVLQPQHF.

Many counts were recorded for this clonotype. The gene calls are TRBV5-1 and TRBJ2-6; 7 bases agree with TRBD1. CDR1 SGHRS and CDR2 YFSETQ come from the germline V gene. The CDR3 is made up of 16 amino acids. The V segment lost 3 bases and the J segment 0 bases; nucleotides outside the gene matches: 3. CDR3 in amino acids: CASSWGTASGANVLTF. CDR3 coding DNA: TGCGCCAGCAGCTGGGGGACAGCCTCTGGGGCCAACGTCCTGACTTTC.

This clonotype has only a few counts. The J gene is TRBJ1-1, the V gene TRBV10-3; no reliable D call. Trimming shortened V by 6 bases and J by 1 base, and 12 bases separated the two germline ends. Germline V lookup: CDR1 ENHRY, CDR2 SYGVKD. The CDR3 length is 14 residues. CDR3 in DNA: TGTGCCATCAGGCCGGGAACCCCGAACACTGAAGCTTTCTTT. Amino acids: CAIRPGTPNTEAFF.

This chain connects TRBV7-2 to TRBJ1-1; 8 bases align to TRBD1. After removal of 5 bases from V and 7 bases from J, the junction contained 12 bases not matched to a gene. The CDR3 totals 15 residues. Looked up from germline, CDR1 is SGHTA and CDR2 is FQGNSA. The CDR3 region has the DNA TGTGCCAGCAGCCCCCCCGGGGCAGGGGGCATTGAAGCTTTCTTT. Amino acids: CASSPPGAGGIEAFF.

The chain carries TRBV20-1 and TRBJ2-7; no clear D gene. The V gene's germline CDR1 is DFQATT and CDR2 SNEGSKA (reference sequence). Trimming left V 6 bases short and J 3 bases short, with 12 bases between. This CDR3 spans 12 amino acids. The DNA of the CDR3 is TGCAGTGCAAGCAGGACCTACTACGAGCAGTACTTC. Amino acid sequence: CSASRTYYEQYF.